Included here is one T cell receptor (beta chain) sequence, with context. The CDR3 has 13 amino acids. V lost 3 bases to trimming and J lost 8 bases, with 10 bases between them. These data are taken from a study of CD8 T cells in Susac syndrome. Negative isolation was used for CD8+ and CD4+ T cells, and FACS enrichment was applied to TEMRA cells. A quantity of about 0.5 to 1 ug RNA underwent reverse transcription using random hexamers. TCRdb used MiXCR to reprocess the immunoSEQ multiplex PCR reads, holding one entry per CDR3 protein. The table shows approximately 140,000 distinct CDR3 sequences, with roughly 80% occurring only once.

The source material was CD8+ T cells from PBMCs. This TCR was sampled from a human donor with multiple sclerosis. V and J are TRBV12-3 or TRBV12-4 and TRBJ1-4; D ambiguous. The CDR3 nucleotides read TGTGCCAGCAGTTTGCGCCGGTACGAAAAACTGTTTTTT. It is translated as CASSLRRYEKLFF.